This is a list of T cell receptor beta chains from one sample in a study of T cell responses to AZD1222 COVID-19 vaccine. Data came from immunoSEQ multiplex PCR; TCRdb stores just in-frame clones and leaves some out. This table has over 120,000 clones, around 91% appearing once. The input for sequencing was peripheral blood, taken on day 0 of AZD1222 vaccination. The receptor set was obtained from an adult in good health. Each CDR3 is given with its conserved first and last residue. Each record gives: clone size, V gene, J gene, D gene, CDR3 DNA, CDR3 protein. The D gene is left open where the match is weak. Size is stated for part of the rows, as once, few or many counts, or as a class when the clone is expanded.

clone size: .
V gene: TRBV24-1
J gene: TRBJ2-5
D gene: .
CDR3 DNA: TGTGCCACCAGTGATTTGGAGGAGACCCAGTACTTC
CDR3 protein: CATSDLEETQYF

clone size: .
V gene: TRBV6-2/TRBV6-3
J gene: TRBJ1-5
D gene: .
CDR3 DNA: TGTGCCAGCAGTTACTCGAACAGGGAGGGCAATCAGCCCCAGCATTTT
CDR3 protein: CASSYSNREGNQPQHF

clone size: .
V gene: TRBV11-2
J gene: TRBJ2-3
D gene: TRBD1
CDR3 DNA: TGTGCCAGCAGCTTAGAAAGACAGGGGGCAATCGGTACGCAGTATTTT
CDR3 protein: CASSLERQGAIGTQYF

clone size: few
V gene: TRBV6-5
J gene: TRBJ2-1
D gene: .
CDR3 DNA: TGTGCCAGCAGAGAGGAGGGGCGAGAGCAGTTCTTC
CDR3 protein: CASREEGREQFF

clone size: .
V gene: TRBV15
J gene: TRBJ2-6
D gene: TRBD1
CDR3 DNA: TGTGCCACCGGACAGGGGGACTACTCTGGGGCCAACGTCCTGACTTTC
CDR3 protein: CATGQGDYSGANVLTF

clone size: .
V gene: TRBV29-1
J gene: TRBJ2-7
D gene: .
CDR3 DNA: TGCAGCGTTAGCCGGGACTGGTCCTACGAGCAGTACTTC
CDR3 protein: CSVSRDWSYEQYF

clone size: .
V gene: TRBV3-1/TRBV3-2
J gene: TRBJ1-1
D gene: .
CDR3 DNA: TGTGCCAGCAGCCTCCTGAGGACATTGAACACTGAAGCTTTCTTT
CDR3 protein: CASSLLRTLNTEAFF

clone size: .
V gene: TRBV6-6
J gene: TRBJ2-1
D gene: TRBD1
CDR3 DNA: TGTGCCAGCAGTTACTCCCGGGACAGTATCTACAATGAGCAGTTCTTC
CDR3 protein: CASSYSRDSIYNEQFF

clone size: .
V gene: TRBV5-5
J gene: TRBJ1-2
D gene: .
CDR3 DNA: TGTGCCAGCAGCTTTGGGCGGGGCTCCCCGCCTGGGATCGACTACACCTTC
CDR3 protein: CASSFGRGSPPGIDYTF

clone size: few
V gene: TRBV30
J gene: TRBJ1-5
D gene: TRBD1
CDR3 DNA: TGTGCCTGGAGTGTACAGAGAGGGGGCGGGAGCAATCAGCCCCAGCATTTT
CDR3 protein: CAWSVQRGGGSNQPQHF